The 26 T cell receptor beta chains listed next were all sequenced from one sample in a study of graft-versus-host responses after intestinal transplantation. TCRdb keeps only in-frame clones here, not all; method: immunoSEQ multiplex PCR. The sample yields tens of thousands of clones, roughly 89% seen once. The starting material was PBMCs, obtained nearly 670 days after intestinal transplant. The receptors shown here come from a human patient who received an intestinal transplant, so some T cells may come from the graft donor.

This chain links TRBV10-3 with TRBJ1-2; D uncertain. The CDR3 is 12 amino acids. Deletions cut 8 bases from V and 2 bases from J, with 9 bases between. Per the germline V gene, CDR1 is ENHRY and CDR2 is SYGVKD. The CDR3 region has the DNA TGTGCCATCTCTCAATCAAACTATGGCTACACCTTC. Translation gives CAISQSNYGYTF.

The chain combines TRBV6-5 with TRBJ1-2; TRBD1 matches at 8 bases. V was clipped by 7 bases and J by 6 bases; unmatched bases: 13. This CDR3 contains 15 residues. Germline CDR1 is MNHEY and CDR2 is SVGAGI. The CDR3 is CASNSNRGGLDGYTF. The CDR3 DNA sequence: TGTGCCAGCAATTCAAACAGGGGGGGTCTCGATGGCTACACCTTC.

The gene calls are TRBV6-1 and TRBJ1-4; D not certain. This CDR3 is 12 amino acids long. Per the germline V gene, CDR1 is MNHNS and CDR2 is SASEGT. V lost 7 bases, J lost 7 bases, and 10 bases lay in between. CDR3 sequence: CASNVPIEKLFF. As DNA, the CDR3 is TGTGCCAGCAACGTGCCGATTGAAAAACTGTTTTTT.

The chain is built from TRBV4-2 and TRBJ1-4; TRBD1 agrees at 7 bases. The CDR3 extends over 17 amino acids. The germline CDR1 and CDR2 sequences are LGHNA and YNFKEQ. V was pared by 7 bases and J by 0 bases, with 11 bases of the junction left unmatched. This chain's CDR3 is CASTPLSTGTTNEKLFF. CDR3 nucleotides: TGTGCCAGCACTCCTCTTTCGACAGGGACAACTAATGAAAAACTGTTTTTT.

The rearrangement links TRBV5-4 to TRBJ2-2, with TRBD1 matching 8 bases. There are 15 residues in the CDR3. V was clipped by 4 bases and J by 1 base; unmatched bases: 3. Germline V gene data show CDR1 as SGHNT and CDR2 as YYREEE (reference sequence). The CDR3 DNA sequence: TGTGCCAGCAGCCCCGGGACAGGGAACACCGGGGAGCTGTTTTTT. It yields the protein CASSPGTGNTGELFF.

J is TRBJ2-1 and V is TRBV10-3, with D possibly matching TRBD1 (7 bases). Germline V CDR1 and CDR2: ENHRY, SYGVKD. The CDR3 covers 14 residues. Trimming shortened V by 8 bases and J by 0 bases, and 11 bases separated the two germline ends. The CDR3, as DNA: TGTGCCATCTCAGGGGGGAGCTCCTACAATGAGCAGTTCTTC. Translated, it gives CAISGGSSYNEQFF.

The chain is built from TRBV6-5 and TRBJ1-6; 8 bases align to TRBD1. The V segment lost 5 bases and the J segment 8 bases; nucleotides outside the gene matches: 2. Looked up from germline, CDR1 is MNHEY and CDR2 is SVGAGI. The CDR3 is 13 amino acids. CDR3 protein: CASSLDRDSPLHF. The CDR3 DNA is TGTGCCAGCAGTCTGGACAGGGATTCACCCCTCCACTTT.

The chain joins TRBV5-4 to TRBJ2-7; 7 nucleotides line up with TRBD2. Trimming at V came to 4 bases and at J to 6 bases, leaving 4 bases not matched to a gene. The germline V gene encodes CDR1 SGHNT and CDR2 YYREEE (reference sequence). This CDR3 contains 12 residues. The chain's CDR3 is CASSPGGVEQYF. The DNA for the CDR3 is TGTGCCAGCAGCCCTGGGGGGGTCGAGCAGTACTTC.

The V gene is TRBV7-9, the J gene TRBJ2-7, with TRBD1 matching over 10 bases. Looked up from germline, CDR1 is SEHNR and CDR2 is FQNEAQ (reference sequence). This CDR3 is built from 15 residues. V lost 5 bases to trimming and J lost 5 bases; unmatched junction nucleotides: 9. CDR3: CASSPDRGRWNEQYF. The CDR3 DNA follows: TGTGCCAGCAGCCCCGACAGGGGGCGTTGGAACGAGCAGTACTTC.

The J gene is TRBJ1-6, the V gene TRBV5-6; no definite D call. The CDR3 is made up of 16 amino acids. The germline V and J ends were trimmed by 4 bases and 4 bases, with 15 bases remaining between them. Germline CDR1 is SGHDT and CDR2 is YYEEEE. This CDR3 is CASSRVDGFYNSPLHF. CDR3 DNA sequence: TGTGCCAGCAGCCGAGTGGACGGATTTTATAATTCACCCCTCCACTTT.

The chain carries TRBV25-1 and TRBJ1-2; D is possibly TRBD1 (5 bases). Germline CDR1 reads MGHDK; CDR2 reads SYGVNS. The CDR3 sequence is 13 residues long. Trimming left V 5 bases short and J 3 bases short, with 10 bases between. The CDR3 DNA sequence: TGTGCCAGCAGTTTTCGGGGGGACTATGGCTACACCTTC. Amino acids: CASSFRGDYGYTF.

The V gene is TRBV7-2, the J gene TRBJ2-2; 8 bases line up with TRBD1. The CDR3 is 15 amino acids. Germline trimming cut 5 bases from V and 6 bases from J; bases unmatched to any gene: 8. Germline CDR1 is SGHTA and CDR2 is FQGNSA. CDR3 sequence (DNA): TGTGCCAGCAGCATTGGACAGGGAGGCCCCGGGGAGCTGTTTTTT. Protein sequence: CASSIGQGGPGELFF. The full variable domain, in which reference TRBV7-2 and TRBJ2-2 provide the parts outside the CDR3, is GAGVSQSPSNKVTEKGKDVELRCDPISGHTALYWYRQSLGQGLEFLIYFQGNSAPDKSGLPSDRFSAERTGGSVSTLTIQRTQQEDSAVYLCASSIGQGGPGELFFGEGSRLTVL.

This sequence joins TRBV5-6 and TRBJ2-5; 8 nucleotides line up with TRBD1. Germline assignment: CDR1 SGHDT and CDR2 YYEEEE. V trimming: 7 bases; J trimming: 4 bases; junction bases outside the gene matches: 15. The CDR3 contains 16 residues. The CDR3, as DNA: TGTGCCAGCGACGTTAGGCGGGACAGGACTGGAGAGACCCAGTACTTC. It is translated as CASDVRRDRTGETQYF.

This sequence joins TRBV4-1 and TRBJ2-7, with D perhaps being TRBD1 or TRBD2 (6 bases each). CDR1 and CDR2 from the germline V gene are MGHRA and YSYEKL. The ends were cut back, 3 bases at V and 5 bases at J, with 20 bases in the middle. The CDR3 is 16 residues long. The CDR3 loop reads CASSQGAPWGRNEQYF. The CDR3 coding sequence is TGCGCCAGCAGCCAGGGGGCCCCCTGGGGGAGGAACGAGCAGTACTTC.

This sequence joins TRBV7-9 and TRBJ1-4; D ambiguous. The CDR3 spans 13 residues. Germline CDR1 is SEHNR and CDR2 is FQNEAQ (reference sequence). The V gene lost 3 bases and the J gene lost 12 bases, with 14 bases spanning the gap. The CDR3, as DNA: TGTGCCAGCAGCTTGGGGAACCTCCCGGAACTGTTTTTT. Translating it yields CASSLGNLPELFF.

V usage is TRBV6-5 and J usage is TRBJ1-2; 8 nucleotides match TRBD1. This CDR3 contains 15 residues. CDR1 and CDR2 from the germline V gene are MNHEY and SVGAGI. With 5 bases clipped from V and 4 bases from J, the junction kept 9 bases outside the gene matches. CDR3 amino acids: CASSLGQGSGYGYTF. The CDR3 DNA is TGTGCCAGCAGTCTCGGACAGGGTAGTGGCTATGGCTACACCTTC.

This chain uses TRBV5-1 with TRBJ2-2; D possibly corresponds to TRBD1 (5 bases). V was cut by 7 bases and J by 1 base, with 14 bases left in between. The CDR3 is 15 residues long. Germline V gene sequence: CDR1 SGHRS, CDR2 YFSETQ. The CDR3 protein is CASGAVERNTGELFF. CDR3 nucleotide sequence: TGCGCCAGCGGGGCGGTCGAGAGGAACACCGGGGAGCTGTTTTTT. Based on the CDR3 plus reference TRBV5-1 and TRBJ2-2, the full variable domain is KAGVTQTPRYLIKTRGQQVTLSCSPISGHRSVSWYQQTPGQGLQFLFEYFSETQRNKGNFPGRFSGRQFSNSRSEMNVSTLELGDSALYLCASGAVERNTGELFFGEGSRLTVL.

The V gene is TRBV11-2, the J gene TRBJ2-1; no clear D gene. V lost 6 bases, J lost 4 bases, and 10 bases lay in between. This CDR3 contains 13 residues. From germline, CDR1 is SGHAT and CDR2 FQNNGV. CDR3 sequence reads: CASSIVAYNEQFF. As DNA, the CDR3 is TGTGCCAGCAGTATAGTGGCGTACAATGAGCAGTTCTTC.

This clone was seen only once. This sequence joins TRBV30 and TRBJ2-2, with unresolved D. The CDR3 length is 11 residues. The germline V and J ends were trimmed by 4 bases and 7 bases, with 7 bases remaining between them. In germline, CDR1 is GTSNPN, CDR2 SVGIG (reference sequence). Written as DNA, the CDR3 is TGTGCCTGGAAAGAAGTCGGGGAGCTGTTTTTT. Protein: CAWKEVGELFF. The complete variable domain, with remaining parts taken from reference TRBV30 and TRBJ2-2, reads SQTIHQWPATLVQPVGSPLSLECTVEGTSNPNLYWYRQAAGRGLQLLFYSVGIGQISSEVPQNLSASRPQDRQFILSSKKLLLSDSGFYLCAWKEVGELFFGEGSRLTVL.

The sample holds one count of this clone. V and J are TRBV5-4 and TRBJ1-3; a weak D match, TRBD1 (5 bases). The V and J ends lost 4 bases and 0 bases respectively, with 11 bases between them. CDR3 length: 15 residues. CDR1 is SGHNT and CDR2 is YYREEE in the germline V gene (reference sequence). CDR3 protein: CASSGGAYSGNTIYF. Here the CDR3 DNA reads TGTGCCAGCAGCGGAGGGGCCTACTCTGGAAACACCATATATTTT.

This clone has only a few counts. The J gene is TRBJ2-7, the V gene TRBV7-9, with 9 bases aligning to TRBD1. The junction had 7 bases not matched to a gene; V was cut back by 4 bases and J by 3 bases. Germline V lookup: CDR1 SEHNR, CDR2 FQNEAQ (reference sequence). This CDR3 contains 15 residues. Here the CDR3 DNA reads TGTGCCAGCAGCTCCTCGGACAGGGGAATCTACGAGCAGTACTTC. This sequence encodes CASSSSDRGIYEQYF.

The chain has TRBV4-2 and TRBJ2-1; D is ambiguous. The CDR3 is 15 residues long. The V gene's germline CDR1 is LGHNA and CDR2 YNFKEQ. V lost 0 bases, J lost 2 bases, and 8 bases lay in between. This chain's CDR3 is CASSQETPAYNEQFF. CDR3 DNA sequence: TGTGCCAGCAGCCAAGAAACCCCTGCCTACAATGAGCAGTTCTTC.

This chain links TRBV7-6 with TRBJ2-5; no firm D call. This CDR3 spans 18 amino acids. Germline assignment: CDR1 SGHVS and CDR2 FNYEAQ. The ends were cut back, 2 bases at V and 1 base at J, with 20 bases in the middle. The chain's CDR3 is CASSLFRLGGQSQETQYF. In DNA, the CDR3 is TGTGCCAGCAGCTTATTTAGGTTGGGCGGCCAAAGCCAAGAGACCCAGTACTTC. Full variable domain (outside the CDR3, taken from reference TRBV7-6 and TRBJ2-5): GAGVSQSPRYKVTKRGQDVALRCDPISGHVSLYWYRQALGQGPEFLTYFNYEAQQDKSGLPNDRFSAERPEGSISTLTIQRTEQRDSAMYRCASSLFRLGGQSQETQYFGPGTRLLVL.

Written as DNA, the CDR3 is TGTGCCACCAGGAATATGGGGTACCAAGAGACCCAGTACTTC. This codes for CATRNMGYQETQYF. V usage is TRBV15 and J usage is TRBJ2-5; no reliable D call. The germline gives CDR1 LNHNV, CDR2 YYDKDF (reference sequence). This CDR3 region has 14 residues. The V and J ends lost 6 bases and 0 bases respectively, with 11 bases between them.

The chain carries TRBV5-4 and TRBJ2-7; TRBD1 agrees at 12 bases. The J segment lost 6 bases and the V segment lost 4 bases, leaving 8 bases of the junction unmatched. The germline gives CDR1 SGHNT, CDR2 YYREEE (reference sequence). The CDR3 totals 15 residues. The CDR3 loop reads CASSRPGQGATEQYF. The CDR3 nucleotides are TGTGCCAGCAGCCGACCGGGACAGGGGGCGACCGAGCAGTACTTC.

The chain couples TRBV10-1 to TRBJ2-1; D is undetermined. The CDR3 has 13 amino acids. Germline V gene lookup returns CDR1 WNHNN and CDR2 SYGVQD (reference sequence). The V gene lost 3 bases and the J gene lost 5 bases, with 8 bases spanning the gap. Here the CDR3 reads CASSDYDNNEQFF. The CDR3 DNA is TGCGCCAGCAGTGATTATGACAACAATGAGCAGTTCTTC.